The source of this T cell receptor beta chain is a study of cytomegalovirus exposure and HLA in healthy donors. This clone has only one observation. Its antigen is not known. The V gene's germline CDR1 is SSHAT and CDR2 FNYEAQ (reference sequence). This CDR3 is built from 13 residues. V lost 5 bases to trimming and J lost 0 bases, with 6 bases between them. General study points: Most of the CMV-associated TCR beta chains (in a later analysis) appeared to be HLA-restricted. About 87% or about 30% of the time was how often most TCR beta V segments were productive, according to an earlier analysis. TCR beta chain V- and J-gene trimming was linked, in a later analysis, to a missense variant in DCLRE1C.

The PCR ran on 60 Vbeta and 13 Jbeta primers. In the authors' workflow: Later reanalysis found approximately 80 million unique TCR beta chains, some 10 million of them shared. Profiled with immunoSEQ multiplex PCR; TCRdb holds only in-frame clones, not every one. V, J and clone size were drawn from that table, and D and trimming were deduced from the DNA. This sample has fewer than 90,000 clones, with roughly 70% found just once. The chain links TRBV7-7 to TRBJ2-3; unclear D gene. The receptor was derived from a woman between 50 and 59 years old in good health and CMV-seropositive. Source material: PBMCs. CDR3 bases: TGTGCCAGCAGCCCCGTCAGCACAGATACGCAGTATTTT. This encodes CASSPVSTDTQYF.